These 24 T cell receptor beta chains came from one sample sequenced in a study of T cell repertoires in cytomegalovirus infection. One entry per CDR3 protein, called by TCRdb with MiXCR from the reads. The data show 60,000 to 80,000 distinct CDR3 sequences, 20% seen once. For these receptors, no antigen is known. This material consisted of CD8+ T cells from cultured PBMCs, taken from culture after CMV antigen stimulation. The receptors shown here come from a human donor in good health (CMV status not recorded). Some clones in this sample may be carry-over from other donors' samples.

This clonotype was seen a few times. This chain connects TRBV7-6 to TRBJ1-4; possible D gene TRBD1, 6 bases. The CDR3 has 17 residues. The V and J ends lost 3 bases and 3 bases respectively, with 17 bases between them. Germline loops: CDR1 SGHVS, CDR2 FNYEAQ. CDR3 bases: TGTGCCAGCAGCTTGACCCTCGGACAGCTAGCTAATGAAAAACTGTTTTTT. Amino acid sequence: CASSLTLGQLANEKLFF.

This clonotype was counted between two and nine times. The CDR3 bases are TGTGCCAGCAGCACACGACTGCGCGGGGTAAACAATGAGCAGTTCTTC. The encoded protein is CASSTRLRGVNNEQFF. This chain uses TRBV7-8 with TRBJ2-1; D is possibly TRBD2 (6 bases). Trimming took off 5 bases at V and 5 bases at J, with 19 bases between the two ends. Germline-derived CDR1 and CDR2 are SGHVS and FQNEAQ. The CDR3 length is 16 residues.

The chain carries TRBV6-5 and TRBJ1-5; no definite D call. The germline V gene has CDR1 MNHEY and CDR2 SVGAGI. Trimming stripped 6 bases from V and 6 bases from J, with 12 bases between. CDR3 length: 13 residues. The CDR3 region is CASSRGQSQPQHF. CDR3 DNA sequence: TGTGCCAGCAGCAGAGGGCAATCTCAGCCCCAGCATTTT.

The rearrangement uses TRBV7-8 and TRBJ1-1; D call uncertain. Germline V lookup: CDR1 SGHVS, CDR2 FQNEAQ. CDR3 length: 12 amino acids. Between the trimmed V and J ends, which lost 7 bases and 5 bases, there was a span of 11 bases. The CDR3 region has the DNA TGTGCCAGCATGGAGGGTGGAACTGAAGCTTTCTTT. Protein product: CASMEGGTEAFF.

The chain recombines TRBV20-1 with TRBJ1-1; tentatively, D is TRBD1 (6 bases). CDR1 is DFQATT and CDR2 is SNEGSKA in the germline V gene (reference sequence). V was trimmed by 2 bases and J by 7 bases, leaving 14 bases between them. The CDR3 spans 13 residues. CDR3 protein: CSARYGTPHEAFF. DNA for the CDR3: TGCAGTGCTAGATACGGGACACCTCATGAAGCTTTCTTT.

In its sample, this clonotype was seen a few times. V usage is TRBV6-1 and J usage is TRBJ2-1, with no clear D. Looked up from germline, CDR1 is MNHNS and CDR2 is SASEGT. With 1 base removed from V and 10 bases from J, the gap between germline ends came to 20 bases. There are 16 residues in the CDR3. CDR3 loop: CASSEDPGTHSNEQFF. DNA for the CDR3: TGTGCCAGCAGTGAAGACCCAGGTACCCATTCTAACGAGCAGTTCTTC.

The chain combines TRBV12-3 or TRBV12-4 with TRBJ1-1; 11 nucleotides agree with TRBD1. The CDR3 is made up of 14 amino acids. Germline trimming cut 5 bases from V and 5 bases from J; bases unmatched to any gene: 4. CDR3 in amino acids: CASSKDRGLTEAFF. The CDR3 nucleotides read TGTGCCAGCAGTAAGGACAGGGGGCTGACTGAAGCTTTCTTT.

The rearrangement uses TRBV5-1 and TRBJ2-1; D may correspond to TRBD1 or TRBD2 (6 bases each). Between the trimmed V and J ends, which lost 2 bases and 6 bases, there was a span of 15 bases. The CDR3 length is 15 residues. The V gene's germline CDR1 is SGHRS and CDR2 YFSETQ. In DNA, the CDR3 is TGCGCCAGCAGCTTAAGGGGGGCGGTAGGCAATGAGCAGTTCTTC. Its protein is CASSLRGAVGNEQFF.

The rearrangement uses TRBV4-1 and TRBJ1-1; D might be TRBD1 (5 bases). The CDR3 length is 17 residues. The V end was cut by 2 bases, the J end by 3 bases, with 19 bases between. Germline V lookup: CDR1 MGHRA, CDR2 YSYEKL. The CDR3 nucleotides read TGCGCCAGCAGCCAAATGAGAGGGGCCTTTGTGGACACTGAAGCTTTCTTT. Translating it yields CASSQMRGAFVDTEAFF.

This clonotype was recorded at least ten times. The chain recombines TRBV7-2 with TRBJ2-1, with 12 bases matching TRBD2. CDR1 SGHTA and CDR2 FQGNSA come from the germline V gene. With 2 bases clipped from V and 0 bases from J, the junction kept 8 bases outside the gene matches. The CDR3 has 19 amino acids. The CDR3 sequence: CASSLRLAGGRVSYNEQFF. The CDR3 DNA is TGTGCCAGCAGCTTAAGGCTAGCGGGGGGGCGTGTCTCCTACAATGAGCAGTTCTTC.

The genes are TRBV27 and TRBJ2-1; D possibly corresponds to TRBD2 (5 bases). This CDR3 region has 11 residues. The V end lost 10 bases, the J end lost 9 bases, and 13 bases lay between the germline ends. Germline CDR1 MNHEY, CDR2 SMNVEV (reference sequence). In DNA form, the CDR3 reads TGTGCCACCATCTCCCGGGGTGAGCAGTTCTTC. The encoded protein is CATISRGEQFF.

This clonotype was counted many times. This chain uses TRBV7-2 with TRBJ2-7; D is perhaps TRBD1 (6 bases). This CDR3 spans 15 amino acids. The germline gives CDR1 SGHTA, CDR2 FQGNSA. Trimming left V 1 base short and J 4 bases short, with 14 bases between. CDR3 sequence (DNA): TGTGCCAGCAGCTTAGGAAGAGACAGGAGGTACGAGCAGTACTTC. This codes for CASSLGRDRRYEQYF.

The chain joins TRBV12-3 or TRBV12-4 to TRBJ2-7, with 7 bases aligning to TRBD1. V lost 4 bases to trimming and J lost 4 bases; unmatched junction nucleotides: 10. CDR3 length equals 15 residues. Here the CDR3 DNA reads TGTGCCAGCAGTTGGCCATCTCTGACAGGGTACGAGCAGTACTTC. The encoded protein is CASSWPSLTGYEQYF.

The rearrangement links TRBV7-2 to TRBJ2-7; 7 bases fit TRBD1. Germline V gene lookup returns CDR1 SGHTA and CDR2 FQGNSA. This CDR3 comprises 17 residues. V trimming: 1 base; J trimming: 0 bases; junction bases outside the gene matches: 9. This CDR3 reads CASSLGLQGLRSYEQYF. The CDR3 coding sequence is TGTGCCAGCAGCTTAGGGTTACAGGGGCTCCGCTCCTACGAGCAGTACTTC.

The V call is TRBV7-8, the J call TRBJ2-7; D ambiguous. CDR1 SGHVS and CDR2 FQNEAQ come from the germline V gene. Trimming took 1 base from V and 0 from J, leaving 4 bases between them. The CDR3 sequence is 13 residues long. Here the CDR3 reads CASSLGISYEQYF. As DNA, the CDR3 is TGTGCCAGCAGCTTAGGGATCTCCTACGAGCAGTACTTC.

The table lists this clonotype with many counts. This rearrangement joins TRBV7-2 to TRBJ1-2; D is uncertain. Trimming took off 4 bases at V and 8 bases at J, with 17 bases between the two ends. Germline loops: CDR1 SGHTA, CDR2 FQGNSA. The CDR3 contains 14 residues. Written as DNA, the CDR3 is TGTGCCAGCAGCTCACCTGCAGGCTGGAAGGGCTACACCTTC. Amino acid sequence: CASSSPAGWKGYTF. The whole variable domain, filled in from reference TRBV7-2 and TRBJ1-2, reads GAGVSQSPSNKVTEKGKDVELRCDPISGHTALYWYRQSLGQGLEFLIYFQGNSAPDKSGLPSDRFSAERTGGSVSTLTIQRTQQEDSAVYLCASSSPAGWKGYTFGSGTRLTVV.

The V call is TRBV12-3 or TRBV12-4, the J call TRBJ2-1; TRBD1 might be the D (6 bases). Between the trimmed V and J ends, which lost 4 bases and 4 bases, there was a span of 14 bases. There are 15 residues in the CDR3. Here the CDR3 DNA reads TGTGCCAGCAGTTCCATGGACAGAGATTACAATGAGCAGTTCTTC. Its protein product is CASSSMDRDYNEQFF.

This chain joins TRBV5-6 and TRBJ2-7; D is uncertain. The germline CDR1 and CDR2 sequences are SGHDT and YYEEEE. The CDR3 is made up of 14 amino acids. Trimming pared 0 bases from V and 2 bases from J, leaving 9 bases between. CDR3 DNA sequence: TGTGCCAGCAGCTTGGGTGGAAGTCCCTACGAGCAGTACTTC. Amino acids: CASSLGGSPYEQYF.

This clonotype showed up just a few times. V gene TRBV7-8 combines with J gene TRBJ2-1; 7 positions match TRBD2. The CDR3 is 16 amino acids. CDR1 and CDR2 (germline): SGHVS, FQNEAQ. V shed 5 bases, J shed 0 bases, and the junction held 7 bases outside the gene matches. CDR3 sequence (DNA): TGTGCCAGCAGCAGCTACCTAGCGGCCTCCTACAATGAGCAGTTCTTC. Translating it yields CASSSYLAASYNEQFF.

The rearrangement links TRBV11-2 to TRBJ2-7; D is tentatively TRBD1 or TRBD2 (5 bases each). Germline loops: CDR1 SGHAT, CDR2 FQNNGV. Between the trimmed V and J ends, which lost 3 bases and 0 bases, there was a span of 9 bases. This CDR3 is 14 amino acids long. The CDR3 nucleotides are TGTGCCAGCAGCTTGGGACCGAGCTCCTACGAGCAGTACTTC. The encoded protein is CASSLGPSSYEQYF.

This clonotype has a handful of counts. This CDR3 is CASIESGTLIGELFF. The CDR3 nucleotides are TGTGCCAGCATCGAGTCCGGGACACTCATCGGGGAGCTGTTTTTT. The chain uses TRBV7-6 and TRBJ2-2; D is possibly TRBD1 (6 bases). This CDR3 is built from 15 residues. Trimming left V 7 bases short and J 7 bases short, with 19 bases between. The germline V gene has CDR1 SGHVS and CDR2 FNYEAQ.

This clonotype came up a few times. V is TRBV20-1 and J is TRBJ2-5, with 7 positions matching TRBD2. The CDR3 has 14 amino acids. Germline values: CDR1 DFQATT, CDR2 SNEGSKA (reference sequence). J was trimmed by 1 base and V by 3 bases; bases with no gene match: 5. The CDR3 loop reads CSARTSPTQETQYF. In DNA, the CDR3 is TGCAGTGCTAGGACTAGCCCGACCCAAGAGACCCAGTACTTC.

Only a few counts were recorded for this clonotype. V usage is TRBV7-2 and J usage is TRBJ2-1, with D hard to call. V lost 2 bases and J lost 7, with 9 bases in between. Germline-derived CDR1 and CDR2 are SGHTA and FQGNSA. This CDR3 region has 13 residues. This CDR3 reads CASSLNPWNEQFF. Written as DNA, the CDR3 is TGTGCCAGCAGCTTAAATCCGTGGAATGAGCAGTTCTTC.

This clonotype showed up just a few times. The V call is TRBV7-8, the J call TRBJ2-3; no definite D call. V gave up 1 base and J gave up 5 bases, with 7 bases separating them. The CDR3 length is 13 residues. Germline V gene lookup returns CDR1 SGHVS and CDR2 FQNEAQ. In DNA, the CDR3 is TGTGCCAGCAGCTTAGGTGTCGTAGATACGCAGTATTTT. This gives the protein CASSLGVVDTQYF.